The 9 T cell receptor beta chains below were found in one sample sequenced in a study of blood T cells in healthy people across ages. Using a J-beta primer mix together with a sample-barcoded 5' primer, a second PCR was run for roughly 6 to 11 cycles. In TCRdb, the 5' RACE reads were re-called with MiXCR into one record per CDR3 protein. The sample has about a million distinct CDR3 sequences, around 49% seen once. Sequenced input: blood. Source of these receptors: a man in his thirties or forties in good health.

This clonotype was counted once. V gene TRBV7-9 combines with J gene TRBJ2-7, with D perhaps TRBD2 (6 bases). The CDR3 consists of 15 residues. The V end was cut by 5 bases, the J end by 7 bases, with 21 bases between. Germline V CDR1 and CDR2: SEHNR, FQNEAQ (reference sequence). The CDR3 DNA reads TGTGCCAGCAGCCTCCACGAGGCGGAGGGCGATGAGCAGTACTTC. Amino acids: CASSLHEAEGDEQYF. Combining the CDR3 with reference TRBV7-9 and TRBJ2-7 gives the whole variable domain DTGVSQNPRHKITKRGQNVTFRCDPISEHNRLYWYRQTLGQGPEFLTYFQNEAQLEKSRLLSDRFSAERPKGSFSTLEIQRTEQGDSAMYLCASSLHEAEGDEQYFGPGTRLTVT.

The chain links TRBV21-1 to TRBJ1-6; TRBD1 was called by the table and not checked on the DNA. TRBV21-1 is a known pseudogene. The CDR3 length is 13 residues. The CDR3: CAGEGAYNSPLHF. The CDR3 DNA sequence: TGTGCCGGGGAAGGGGCCTATAATTCACCCCTCCACTTT.

This clonotype was found once. The junction departs from the called germline gene at one end, perhaps through a read error. The rearrangement links TRBV12-3 or TRBV12-4 to TRBJ1-6; perhaps TRBD1 as D (5 bases). The CDR3 length is 14 residues. For the CDR3, the DNA is TGTGCCGGCAGTTTACGACAGCTTAATTCACCCCTCCACTTT. Protein product: CAGSLRQLNSPLHF.

This sequence joins TRBV4-3 and TRBJ2-3, with D tentatively TRBD2 (6 bases). Deletions cut 0 bases from V and 0 bases from J, with 22 bases between. CDR1 is LGHNA and CDR2 is YSLEER in the germline V gene. This CDR3 contains 20 residues. CDR3 DNA: TGCGCCAGCAGCCAAGATCCGCAACAACGAACGGGGGTTAGCACAGATACGCAGTATTTT. Translated: CASSQDPQQRTGVSTDTQYF.

In this sample, this clonotype turned up a few times. The V gene is TRBV29-1, the J gene TRBJ2-1; D gene ambiguous. The germline V gene encodes CDR1 SQVTM and CDR2 ANQGSEA. V was trimmed by 3 bases and J by 7 bases, leaving 7 bases between them. This CDR3 region has 11 residues. The CDR3 region is CSVELVNEQFF. The CDR3 region has the DNA TGCAGCGTTGAGTTGGTGAATGAGCAGTTCTTC.

The chain combines TRBV4-1 with TRBJ2-1; the D is unclear. The end of the DNA fits TRBJ2-7 better, so the J call may be wrong. The CDR3 length is 15 residues. Per germline, CDR1 MGHRA and CDR2 YSYEKL. The chain's CDR3 is CASSPEPLGPYEQYF. Written as DNA, the CDR3 is TGCGCCAGCAGCCCCGAACCCTTGGGTCCCTACGAGCAGTACTTC.

This sequence joins TRBV4-2 and TRBJ1-2, with D possibly matching TRBD1 (6 bases). The CDR3 spans 17 residues. V was pared by 2 bases and J by 3 bases, with 19 bases between. In germline, CDR1 is LGHNA, CDR2 YNFKEQ. The chain's CDR3 is CASSQTPPGDIDYGYTF. Written as DNA, the CDR3 is TGTGCCAGCAGCCAAACCCCGCCCGGGGACATAGACTATGGCTACACCTTC.

The V and J genes are TRBV29-1 and TRBJ2-1; D remains unclear. This CDR3 contains 12 residues. The germline V gene encodes CDR1 SQVTM and CDR2 ANQGSEA. V shed 4 bases and J shed 8 bases, with 12 bases lying between them. The CDR3 is CSVATFTDEQFF. The DNA for the CDR3 is TGCAGCGTTGCTACTTTTACGGATGAGCAGTTCTTC.

This chain links TRBV6-2 or TRBV6-3 with TRBJ1-6, with unresolved D. The germline CDR1 and CDR2 sequences are MNHEY and SVGEGT. The CDR3 loop spans 16 amino acids. V was trimmed by 2 bases and J by 6 bases, leaving 14 bases between them. The CDR3 DNA is TGTGCCAGCAGTTACCATACCGGGAAGACTAATTCACCCCTCCACTTT. Its translation is CASSYHTGKTNSPLHF.